This TCR beta chain is drawn from a study of identical twins. MiXCR, run by TCRdb on the 5' RACE reads, gives a single entry per CDR3 protein. Of under 800,000 distinct CDR3 sequences in the sample, around 20% were seen once. Per the germline V gene, CDR1 is MNHEY and CDR2 is SVGAGI. The CDR3 is 15 residues long. Trimming pared 2 bases from V and 3 bases from J, leaving 11 bases between. The sample was also linked to a second study, of T cells expressing NK-cell markers. That source notes: From sorted CD3+CD56+NKG2C+, CD3+CD56+NKG2C- and CD3+CD56-NKG2C+ T cells came the TCR beta repertoires. Restriction of sorting to alpha-beta TCR T cells was accomplished in several experiments using an anti-gamma-delta TCR antibody. About 1.0-8% of CD8+ T cells in about six donors belonged to dominant NKG2C+ clonotypes. For a handful of donors, these clonotypes were likewise the leading ones in the CD3+CD56-NKG2C+ fraction.

The receptor comes from a woman aged 18-35 years in good health. This sequence joins TRBV6-5 and TRBJ2-1; D is perhaps TRBD1 (6 bases). Source material: PBMCs. DNA for the CDR3: TGTGCCAGCAGTTACCCGGAAGGGGGCTACAATGAGCAGTTCTTC. Its translation: CASSYPEGGYNEQFF.